These 27 T cell receptor beta chains were all obtained from the same sample, sequenced in a study of T cells after yellow fever vaccination. One entry per CDR3 protein, called by TCRdb with MiXCR from the 5' RACE reads. The sample records a few hundred thousand distinct CDR3 sequences, about a fifth being singletons. The sample was PBMCs, taken 15 days after the yellow fever booster vaccination. All receptors come from a man younger than 45 who received the YFV17D yellow fever vaccine.

The chain uses TRBV5-6 and TRBJ2-1, with TRBD2 matching 9 bases. The germline V gene encodes CDR1 SGHDT and CDR2 YYEEEE. V dropped 3 bases and J dropped 5; count of bases not matched to a gene: 9. The CDR3 runs to 16 residues. This CDR3 reads CASSSSLAGPDNEQFF. CDR3 DNA: TGTGCCAGCAGCTCCTCTCTAGCGGGACCTGACAATGAGCAGTTCTTC. Looking up the rest from reference TRBV5-6 and TRBJ2-1 gives the full variable domain: DAGVTQSPTHLIKTRGQQVTLRCSPKSGHDTVSWYQQALGQGPQFIFQYYEEEERQRGNFPDRFSGHQFPNYSSELNVNALLLGDSALYLCASSSSLAGPDNEQFFGPGTRLTVL.

CDR3 residues: CATRTNTVYGYTF. CDR3 DNA sequence: TGTGCCACCCGAACAAATACCGTCTATGGCTACACCTTC. The chain has TRBV27 and TRBJ1-2, with D uncertain. The germline CDR1 and CDR2 sequences are MNHEY and SMNVEV (reference sequence). The CDR3 is made up of 13 amino acids. Trimming stripped 10 bases from V and 4 bases from J, with 16 bases between.

The V call is TRBV7-8, the J call TRBJ1-5; 11 bases are a match to TRBD1. Germline V gene lookup returns CDR1 SGHVS and CDR2 FQNEAQ. With 1 base clipped from V and 5 bases from J, the junction kept 13 bases outside the gene matches. The CDR3 has 19 amino acids. The DNA for the CDR3 is TGTGCCAGCAGCTTAGAGAGAATCCCGGGACAGGGGGTCTATCAGCCCCAGCATTTT. This translates into CASSLERIPGQGVYQPQHF.

In its sample, this clonotype was seen a few times. The CDR3 sequence: CSAASGTGLYEQYF. DNA for the CDR3: TGCAGTGCTGCTTCCGGGACAGGGCTTTACGAGCAGTACTTC. The rearrangement joins TRBV20-1 to TRBJ2-7, with 9 bases lining up with TRBD1. The CDR3 has 14 amino acids. V dropped 5 bases and J dropped 4; count of bases not matched to a gene: 9. CDR1 and CDR2 (germline): DFQATT, SNEGSKA (reference sequence).

The chain has TRBV20-1 and TRBJ2-2; D is unclear. CDR1 and CDR2 from the germline V gene are DFQATT and SNEGSKA (reference sequence). This CDR3 is 12 amino acids long. CDR3 region: CRYIPDTGELFF. Written as DNA, the CDR3 is TGCAGATACATCCCGGACACCGGGGAGCTGTTTTTT.

This clonotype was detected a few times. This chain links TRBV29-1 with TRBJ2-1; TRBD1 might be the D (6 bases). Germline CDR1 reads SQVTM; CDR2 reads ANQGSEA. V dropped 3 bases and J dropped 8 bases, with 11 bases sitting between them. This CDR3 has 12 residues. CDR3 amino acids: CSVDKGVDEQFF. Here the CDR3 DNA reads TGCAGCGTTGACAAGGGGGTCGATGAGCAGTTCTTC.

The CDR3 loop reads CASRQVTEAFF. The CDR3 DNA follows: TGTGCCAGCCGCCAGGTCACTGAAGCTTTCTTT. The rearrangement links TRBV7-8 to TRBJ1-1; D unclear. V gave up 8 bases and J gave up 4 bases, with 8 bases separating them. CDR1 SGHVS and CDR2 FQNEAQ come from the germline V gene. The CDR3 is 11 residues long.

This clonotype was observed a handful of times. The genes are TRBV20-1 and TRBJ2-3; 11 positions match TRBD2. The CDR3 is 14 amino acids. CDR1 and CDR2 (germline): DFQATT, SNEGSKA (reference sequence). V dropped 6 bases and J dropped 6; count of bases not matched to a gene: 8. DNA of the CDR3: TGCAGTGCCAGACATAGCGGGAGGGTTGATACGCAGTATTTT. Encoded protein: CSARHSGRVDTQYF.

The gene calls are TRBV11-1 and TRBJ2-2, with a weak D call TRBD2 (6 bases). The CDR3 has 17 residues. Germline V lookup: CDR1 SGHAT, CDR2 FQDESV (reference sequence). Trimming cost V 2 bases and J 6 bases, with 19 bases left between them. The CDR3 protein is CASSLFFRRDLAGELFF. The CDR3 region has the DNA TGTGCCAGCAGCTTATTTTTCCGGCGGGATTTAGCCGGGGAGCTGTTTTTT.

There are a few counts of this clonotype. This rearrangement joins TRBV4-1 to TRBJ2-1, with D unclear. The CDR3 is 15 amino acids. V shed 1 base and J shed 7 bases, with 14 bases lying between them. Germline CDR1 is MGHRA and CDR2 is YSYEKL. CDR3 nucleotide sequence: TGCGCCAGCAGCCAAGTAACCCTCCTAGGGAATGAGCAGTTCTTC. Its protein is CASSQVTLLGNEQFF.

V is TRBV10-3 and J is TRBJ2-2; 14 bases align to TRBD2. The CDR3 runs to 16 residues. Germline lookup yields CDR1 ENHRY and CDR2 SYGVKD. Trimming cost V 10 bases and J 0 bases; bases outside gene matches: 4. Here the CDR3 reads CATTSGRAANTGELFF. CDR3 DNA: TGTGCCACGACTAGCGGGAGGGCCGCGAACACCGGGGAGCTGTTTTTT.

The chain carries TRBV15 and TRBJ1-2; TRBD1 might be the D (5 bases). This CDR3 is 16 amino acids long. Germline V CDR1 and CDR2: LNHNV, YYDKDF (reference sequence). V shed 1 base and J shed 6 bases, with 18 bases lying between them. Here the CDR3 reads CATSRAFEATAHGYTF. The CDR3, as DNA: TGTGCCACCAGCAGAGCCTTTGAGGCGACAGCACATGGCTACACCTTC.

This clonotype was counted only a few times. V is TRBV28 and J is TRBJ2-2, with TRBD2 matching 11 bases. Trimming at V came to 6 bases and at J to 7 bases, leaving 13 bases not matched to a gene. The length of the CDR3 is 17 residues. The V gene's germline CDR1 is MDHEN and CDR2 SYDVKM. CDR3 coding DNA: TGTGCCAGCAGACCAACGACTAGCGGGACTGGGTACGGGGAGCTGTTTTTT. Its protein product is CASRPTTSGTGYGELFF.

This clonotype was seen ten or more times. J is TRBJ2-3 and V is TRBV5-1; 8 nucleotides align to TRBD1. V lost 3 bases to trimming and J lost 3 bases; unmatched junction nucleotides: 6. The germline V gene encodes CDR1 SGHRS and CDR2 YFSETQ. The CDR3 contains 15 residues. DNA of the CDR3: TGCGCCAGCAGCTCCCCCGACAGGGGTACAGATACGCAGTATTTT. It specifies CASSSPDRGTDTQYF.

Only a few counts were recorded for this clonotype. This chain joins TRBV20-1 and TRBJ2-1; TRBD2 might be the D (5 bases). Germline CDR1 is DFQATT and CDR2 is SNEGSKA (reference sequence). V was cut by 2 bases and J by 4 bases, with 15 bases left in between. This CDR3 spans 15 amino acids. The CDR3: CSARKTRAVYNEQFF. The CDR3 DNA reads as TGCAGTGCTAGAAAAACTAGAGCCGTGTACAATGAGCAGTTCTTC.

This clonotype occurred a few times. Written as DNA, the CDR3 is TGTGCCAGCAGGACTAGCACCGGGGAGCTGTTTTTT. This sequence encodes CASRTSTGELFF. The V and J genes are TRBV12-3 or TRBV12-4 and TRBJ2-2; D possibly corresponds to TRBD2 (6 bases). The CDR3 contains 12 residues. V lost 6 bases to trimming and J lost 4 bases, with 6 bases between them.

In this sample, this clonotype turned up a few times. This rearrangement joins TRBV9 to TRBJ2-7; tentative D call: TRBD2 (5 bases). CDR3 length: 15 amino acids. V was pared by 0 bases and J by 0 bases, with 10 bases between. Germline lookup yields CDR1 SGDLS and CDR2 YYNGEE. The CDR3 region is CASSVGVGSSYEQYF. Here the CDR3 DNA reads TGTGCCAGCAGCGTAGGGGTGGGGAGCTCCTACGAGCAGTACTTC.

This clonotype was seen a few times. This sequence joins TRBV24-1 and TRBJ2-7, with D uncertain. The CDR3 has 11 residues. Per germline, CDR1 KGHDR and CDR2 SFDVKD. Trimming stripped 4 bases from V and 7 bases from J, with 7 bases between. CDR3 nucleotide sequence: TGTGCCACCAGTGACCCGGAGGAGCAGTACTTC. The encoded protein is CATSDPEEQYF.

This sequence joins TRBV29-1 and TRBJ1-2; the D is unclear. The CDR3 totals 12 residues. With 5 bases removed from V and 2 bases from J, the gap between germline ends came to 9 bases. Germline CDR1 is SQVTM and CDR2 is ANQGSEA. CDR3 protein: CSVRDLNYGYTF. CDR3 DNA: TGCAGCGTTAGAGACTTAAACTATGGCTACACCTTC.

This clonotype appeared a few times. This chain links TRBV5-6 with TRBJ2-2; TRBD2 matches 10 bases. Germline CDR1 is SGHDT and CDR2 is YYEEEE. CDR3 size: 15 residues. V was pared by 2 bases and J by 5 bases, with 3 bases of the junction left unmatched. Here the CDR3 DNA reads TGTGCCAGCAGCTTACTAGCGGGACGGACCGGGGAGCTGTTTTTT. Protein: CASSLLAGRTGELFF.

This clonotype was detected a few times. V is TRBV27 and J is TRBJ1-6, with unresolved D. Germline values: CDR1 MNHEY, CDR2 SMNVEV (reference sequence). This CDR3 has 14 residues. V was pared by 3 bases and J by 5 bases, with 8 bases between. The CDR3 sequence is CASSFGQNNSPLHF. DNA of the CDR3: TGTGCCAGCAGTTTCGGGCAGAATAATTCACCCCTCCACTTT.

The chain has TRBV19 and TRBJ2-7; 9 bases agree with TRBD2. With 5 bases clipped from V and 3 bases from J, the junction kept 5 bases outside the gene matches. The CDR3 consists of 14 residues. CDR1 and CDR2 from the germline V gene are LNHDA and SQIVND (reference sequence). The CDR3 loop is CASSWASGVYEQYF. The CDR3 nucleotides read TGTGCCAGTAGTTGGGCTAGCGGGGTCTACGAGCAGTACTTC.

This chain joins TRBV14 and TRBJ2-2; TRBD2 aligns across 8 bases. Germline CDR1 SGHDN, CDR2 FVKESK. This CDR3 region has 17 residues. V was clipped by 4 bases and J by 1 base; unmatched bases: 8. The DNA for the CDR3 is TGTGCCAGCAGCCCTGTCGGGGGGGCATGGAACACCGGGGAGCTGTTTTTT. Translating it yields CASSPVGGAWNTGELFF.

The J gene is TRBJ2-1, the V gene TRBV20-1, with D unclear. V was clipped by 4 bases and J by 5 bases, with 12 bases between them. The CDR3 consists of 13 residues. The germline gives CDR1 DFQATT, CDR2 SNEGSKA (reference sequence). CDR3 DNA: TGCAGTGCTACCGAGTTCGAGAACAATGAGCAGTTCTTC. This sequence encodes CSATEFENNEQFF.

This clonotype was seen a handful of times. J is TRBJ2-3 and V is TRBV29-1, with TRBD2 matching over 7 bases. The length of the CDR3 is 13 residues. Germline V lookup: CDR1 SQVTM, CDR2 ANQGSEA. V lost 1 base and J lost 8; bases outside the gene matches: 6. The CDR3 nucleotides are TGCAGCGTTGAAGGGGTGGAGCGGGGTACGCAGTATTTT. Its translation is CSVEGVERGTQYF.

The rearrangement joins TRBV28 to TRBJ2-7, with TRBD2 as a possible D gene (5 bases). The V end lost 6 bases, the J end lost 0 bases, and 15 bases lay between the germline ends. The CDR3 consists of 15 residues. Germline CDR1 and CDR2: MDHEN and SYDVKM. CDR3 loop: CASRRYSVSSYEQYF. CDR3 nucleotides: TGTGCCAGCAGACGCTATAGCGTTAGCTCCTACGAGCAGTACTTC.

This clonotype has just a few counts. In nucleotides, the CDR3 is TGTGCCAGCAGACTAGTCATCGACAATGAGCAGTTCTTC. Translating it yields CASRLVIDNEQFF. The rearrangement joins TRBV28 to TRBJ2-1; TRBD2 might be the D (5 bases). CDR3 length: 13 residues. Trimming took 6 bases from V and 5 from J, leaving 11 bases between them. Looked up from germline, CDR1 is MDHEN and CDR2 is SYDVKM.